The entry below describes one T cell receptor beta chain. Its specificity is unknown. Germline V lookup: CDR1 PRHDT, CDR2 FYEKMQ (reference sequence). CDR3 length: 16 residues. The trim removed 1 base at V and 10 bases at J, leaving 9 bases unmatched. This entry comes from a study of CD8+CD57+ T cells in acquired aplastic anemia. Study-wide background: DNA per sorted CD4+ or CD8+ sample ranged roughly 0.19 to 27.4 ug, averaging roughly 3.3 ug.

Notes on the study in general: Around 29 shared CD8+ CDR3s appeared highly expressed within patients' immunodominant clones. Patients and healthy controls showed no significant CD8+ Simpson's diversity difference.

Genomic DNA was employed as the template in profiling TCR beta VDJ and CDR3. TCRdb re-called the reads through MiXCR, storing one row per CDR3 protein. The table shows fewer than 200,000 distinct CDR3 sequences, with under 75% occurring only once. The sequence was obtained from a human donor in good health. J is TRBJ2-1 and V is TRBV13; TRBD2 aligns across 11 bases. The sequenced sample was sorted CD4+, CD8+, or CD8+CD57+ T cells (not recorded which) from PBMCs. The CDR3 DNA reads TGTGCCAGCAGCTTAGACGGACATAGCGGGAGGGAAGAGCAGTTCTTC. It translates to CASSLDGHSGREEQFF.